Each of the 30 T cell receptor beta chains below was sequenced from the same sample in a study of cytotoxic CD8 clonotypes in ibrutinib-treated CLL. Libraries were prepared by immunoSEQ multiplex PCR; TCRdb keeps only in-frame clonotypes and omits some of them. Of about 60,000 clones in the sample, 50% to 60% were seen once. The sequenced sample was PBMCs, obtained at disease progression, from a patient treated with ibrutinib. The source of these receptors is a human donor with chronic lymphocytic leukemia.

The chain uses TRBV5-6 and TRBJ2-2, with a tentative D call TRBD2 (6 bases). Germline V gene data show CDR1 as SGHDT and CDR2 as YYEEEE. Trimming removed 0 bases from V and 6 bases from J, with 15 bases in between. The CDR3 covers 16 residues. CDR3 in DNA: TGTGCCAGCAGCTTGGTTGGGACTTCAGGCCCCGGGGAGCTGTTTTTT. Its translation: CASSLVGTSGPGELFF.

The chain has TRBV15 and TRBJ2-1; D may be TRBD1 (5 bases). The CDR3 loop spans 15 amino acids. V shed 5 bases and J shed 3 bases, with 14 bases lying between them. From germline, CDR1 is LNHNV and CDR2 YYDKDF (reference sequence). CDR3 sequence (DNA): TGTGCCACCAGCCCTAGGGGAATTCGCTACAATGAGCAGTTCTTC. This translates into CATSPRGIRYNEQFF.

CDR3 region: CASSQGPTDTQYF. The CDR3 DNA reads TGTGCCAGCAGCCAAGGACCCACAGATACGCAGTATTTT. This chain connects TRBV7-3 to TRBJ2-3; D not certain. CDR1 and CDR2 (germline): SGHTA, FQGTGA. CDR3 length equals 13 residues. With 5 bases removed from V and 2 bases from J, the gap between germline ends came to 8 bases.

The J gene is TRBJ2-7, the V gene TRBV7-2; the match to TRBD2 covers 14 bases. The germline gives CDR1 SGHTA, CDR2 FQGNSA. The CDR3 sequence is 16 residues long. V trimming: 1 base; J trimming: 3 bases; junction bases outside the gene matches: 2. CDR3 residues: CASSLGGLAGGYEQYF. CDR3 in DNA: TGTGCCAGCAGCTTAGGAGGACTAGCGGGGGGCTACGAGCAGTACTTC.

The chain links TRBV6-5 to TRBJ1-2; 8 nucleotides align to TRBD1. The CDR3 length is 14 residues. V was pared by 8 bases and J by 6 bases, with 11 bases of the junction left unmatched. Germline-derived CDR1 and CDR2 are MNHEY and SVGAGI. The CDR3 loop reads CASVGTGRVDGYTF. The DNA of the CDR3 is TGTGCCAGCGTAGGGACAGGAAGAGTGGATGGCTACACCTTC.

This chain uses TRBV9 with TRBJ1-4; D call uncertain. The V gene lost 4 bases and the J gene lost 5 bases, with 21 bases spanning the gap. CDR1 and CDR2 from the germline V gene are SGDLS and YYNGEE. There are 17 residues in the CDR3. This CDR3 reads CASSPTLTGPGNEKLFF. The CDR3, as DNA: TGTGCCAGCAGCCCAACCCTGACCGGGCCAGGAAATGAAAAACTGTTTTTT.

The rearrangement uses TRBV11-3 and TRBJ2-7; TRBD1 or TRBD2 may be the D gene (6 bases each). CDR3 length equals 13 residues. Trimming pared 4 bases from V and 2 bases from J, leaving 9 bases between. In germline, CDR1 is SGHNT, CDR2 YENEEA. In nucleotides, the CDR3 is TGTGCCAGCAGCTCCGGGGGCCCCTACGAGCAGTACTTC. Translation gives CASSSGGPYEQYF.

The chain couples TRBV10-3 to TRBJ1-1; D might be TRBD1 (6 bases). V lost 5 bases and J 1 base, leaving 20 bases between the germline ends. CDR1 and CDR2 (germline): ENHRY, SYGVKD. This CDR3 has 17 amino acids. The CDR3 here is CAISPGGAISPNTEAFF. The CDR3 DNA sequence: TGTGCCATCAGTCCCGGGGGGGCTATTAGTCCGAACACTGAAGCTTTCTTT.

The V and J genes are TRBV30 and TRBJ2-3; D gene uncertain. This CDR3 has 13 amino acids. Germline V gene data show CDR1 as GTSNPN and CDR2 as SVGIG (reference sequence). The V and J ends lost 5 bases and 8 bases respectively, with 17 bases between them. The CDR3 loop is CAWAGTFRSTQYF. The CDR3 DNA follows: TGTGCCTGGGCTGGTACTTTTCGGAGTACGCAGTATTTT.

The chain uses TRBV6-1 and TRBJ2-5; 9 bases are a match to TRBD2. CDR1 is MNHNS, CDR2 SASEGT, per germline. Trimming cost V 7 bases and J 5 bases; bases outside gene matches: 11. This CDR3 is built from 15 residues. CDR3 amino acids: CASNLAGTSTETQYF. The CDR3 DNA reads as TGTGCCAGCAATCTAGCCGGGACTAGCACGGAGACCCAGTACTTC.

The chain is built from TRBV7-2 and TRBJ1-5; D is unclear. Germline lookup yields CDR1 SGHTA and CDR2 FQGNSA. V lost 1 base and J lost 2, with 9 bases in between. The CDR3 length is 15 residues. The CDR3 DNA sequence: TGTGCCAGCAGCTTAGTGGGTGGGGGCAATCAGCCCCAGCATTTT. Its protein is CASSLVGGGNQPQHF.

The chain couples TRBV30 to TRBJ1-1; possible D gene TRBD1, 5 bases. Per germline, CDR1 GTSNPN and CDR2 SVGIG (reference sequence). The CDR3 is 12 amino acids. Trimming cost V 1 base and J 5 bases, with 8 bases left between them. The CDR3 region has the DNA TGTGCCTGGAGTGAAGGGGAGACTGAAGCTTTCTTT. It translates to CAWSEGETEAFF.

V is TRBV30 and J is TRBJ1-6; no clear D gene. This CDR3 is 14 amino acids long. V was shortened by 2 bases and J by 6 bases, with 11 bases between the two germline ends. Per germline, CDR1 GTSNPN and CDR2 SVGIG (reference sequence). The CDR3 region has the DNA TGTGCCTGGAGTCTGACACTGGCTAATTCACCCCTCCACTTT. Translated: CAWSLTLANSPLHF.

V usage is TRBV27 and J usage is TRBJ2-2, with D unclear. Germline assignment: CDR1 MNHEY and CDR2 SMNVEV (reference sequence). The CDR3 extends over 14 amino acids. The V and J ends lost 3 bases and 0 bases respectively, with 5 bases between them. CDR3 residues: CASSLRANTGELFF. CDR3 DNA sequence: TGTGCCAGCAGTTTGCGAGCGAACACCGGGGAGCTGTTTTTT.

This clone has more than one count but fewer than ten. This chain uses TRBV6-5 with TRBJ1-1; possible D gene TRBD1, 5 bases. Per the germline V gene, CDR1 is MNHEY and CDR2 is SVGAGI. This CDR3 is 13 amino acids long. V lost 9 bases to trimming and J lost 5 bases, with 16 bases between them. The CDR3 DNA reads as TGTGCCAGTACACTGGGACGGAATACTGAAGCTTTCTTT. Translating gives CASTLGRNTEAFF.

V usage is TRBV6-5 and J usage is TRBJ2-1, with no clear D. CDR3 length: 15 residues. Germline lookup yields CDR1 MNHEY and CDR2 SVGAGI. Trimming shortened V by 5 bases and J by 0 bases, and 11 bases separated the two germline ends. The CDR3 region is CASSLTRSSYNEQFF. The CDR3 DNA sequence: TGTGCCAGCAGTCTGACCCGTAGCTCCTACAATGAGCAGTTCTTC.

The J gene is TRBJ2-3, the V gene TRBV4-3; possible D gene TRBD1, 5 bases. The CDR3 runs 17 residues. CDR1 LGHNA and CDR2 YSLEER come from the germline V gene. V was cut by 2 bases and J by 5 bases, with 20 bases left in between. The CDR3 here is CASSQIQANLQGDTQYF. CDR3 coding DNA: TGCGCCAGCAGCCAAATCCAGGCGAACCTCCAGGGAGATACGCAGTATTTT.

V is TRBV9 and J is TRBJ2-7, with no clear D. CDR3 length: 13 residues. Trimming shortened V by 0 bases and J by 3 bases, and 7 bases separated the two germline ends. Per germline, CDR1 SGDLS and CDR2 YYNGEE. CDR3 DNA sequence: TGTGCCAGCAGCGTAGAGATGGGCTACGAGCAGTACTTC. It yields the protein CASSVEMGYEQYF. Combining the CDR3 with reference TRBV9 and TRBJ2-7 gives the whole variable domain DSGVTQTPKHLITATGQRVTLRCSPRSGDLSVYWYQQSLDQGLQFLIQYYNGEERAKGNILERFSAQQFPDLHSELNLSSLELGDSALYFCASSVEMGYEQYFGPGTRLTVT.

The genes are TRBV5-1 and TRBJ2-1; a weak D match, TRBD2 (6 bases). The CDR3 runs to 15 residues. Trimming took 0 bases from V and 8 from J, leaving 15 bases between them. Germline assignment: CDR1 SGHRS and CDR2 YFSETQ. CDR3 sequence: CASSLVGRGIDEQFF. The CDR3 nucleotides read TGCGCCAGCAGCTTGGTGGGTCGGGGGATTGATGAGCAGTTCTTC.

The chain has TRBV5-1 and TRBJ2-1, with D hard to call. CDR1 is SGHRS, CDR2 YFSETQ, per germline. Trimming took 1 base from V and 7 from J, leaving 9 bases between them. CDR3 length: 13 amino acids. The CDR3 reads CASSLFWGNEQFF. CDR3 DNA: TGCGCCAGCAGCTTGTTTTGGGGTAATGAGCAGTTCTTC. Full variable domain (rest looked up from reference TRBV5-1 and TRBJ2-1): KAGVTQTPRYLIKTRGQQVTLSCSPISGHRSVSWYQQTPGQGLQFLFEYFSETQRNKGNFPGRFSGRQFSNSRSEMNVSTLELGDSALYLCASSLFWGNEQFFGPGTRLTVL.

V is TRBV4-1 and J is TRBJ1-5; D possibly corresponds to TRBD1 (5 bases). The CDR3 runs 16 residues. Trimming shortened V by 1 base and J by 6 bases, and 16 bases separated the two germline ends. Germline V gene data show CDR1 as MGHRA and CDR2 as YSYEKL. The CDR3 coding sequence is TGCGCCAGCAGCCAAGTTTTAACAGGCCAAGGTCAGCCCCAGCATTTT. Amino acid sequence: CASSQVLTGQGQPQHF.

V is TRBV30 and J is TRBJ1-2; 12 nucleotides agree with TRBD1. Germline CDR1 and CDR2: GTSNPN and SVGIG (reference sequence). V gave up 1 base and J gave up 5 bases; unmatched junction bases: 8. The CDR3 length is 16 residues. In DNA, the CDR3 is TGTGCCTGGAGTGCCCCGGGACAGGGGGCTTGGTATGGCTACACCTTC. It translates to CAWSAPGQGAWYGYTF.

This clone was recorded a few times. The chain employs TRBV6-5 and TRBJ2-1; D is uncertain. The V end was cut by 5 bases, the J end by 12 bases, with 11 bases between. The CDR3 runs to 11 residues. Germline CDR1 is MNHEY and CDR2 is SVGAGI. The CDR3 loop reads CASSDQMRQFF. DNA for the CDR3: TGTGCCAGCAGTGACCAGATGAGGCAGTTCTTC.

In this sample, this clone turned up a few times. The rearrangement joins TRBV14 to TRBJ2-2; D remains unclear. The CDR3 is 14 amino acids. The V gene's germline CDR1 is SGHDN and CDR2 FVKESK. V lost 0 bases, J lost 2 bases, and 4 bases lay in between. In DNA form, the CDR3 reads TGTGCCAGCAGCCAAGATTCTAACACCGGGGAGCTGTTTTTT. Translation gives CASSQDSNTGELFF.

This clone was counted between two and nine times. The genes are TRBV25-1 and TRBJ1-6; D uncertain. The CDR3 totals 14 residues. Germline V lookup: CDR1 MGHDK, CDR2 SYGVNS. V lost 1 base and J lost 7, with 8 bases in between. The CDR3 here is CASSESGGNSPLHF. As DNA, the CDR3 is TGTGCCAGCAGTGAATCCGGAGGCAATTCACCCCTCCACTTT. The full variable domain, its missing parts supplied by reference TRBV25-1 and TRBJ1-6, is EADIYQTPRYLVIGTGKKITLECSQTMGHDKMYWYQQDPGMELHLIHYSYGVNSTEKGDLSSESTVSRIRTEHFPLTLESARPSHTSQYLCASSESGGNSPLHFGNGTRLTVT.

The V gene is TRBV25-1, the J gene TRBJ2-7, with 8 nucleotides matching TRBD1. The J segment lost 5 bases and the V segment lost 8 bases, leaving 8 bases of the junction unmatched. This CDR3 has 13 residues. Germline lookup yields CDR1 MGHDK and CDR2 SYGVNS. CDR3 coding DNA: TGTGCCAGCGGACGGACAGGGATGCACGAGCAGTACTTC. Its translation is CASGRTGMHEQYF.

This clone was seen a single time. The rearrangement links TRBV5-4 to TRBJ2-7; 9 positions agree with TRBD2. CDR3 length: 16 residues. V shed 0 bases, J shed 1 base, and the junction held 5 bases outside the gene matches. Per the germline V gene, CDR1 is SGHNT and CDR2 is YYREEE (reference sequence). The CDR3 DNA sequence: TGTGCCAGCAGCTTGGGGATAGCGGGGGCTTCCTACGAGCAGTACTTC. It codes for CASSLGIAGASYEQYF.

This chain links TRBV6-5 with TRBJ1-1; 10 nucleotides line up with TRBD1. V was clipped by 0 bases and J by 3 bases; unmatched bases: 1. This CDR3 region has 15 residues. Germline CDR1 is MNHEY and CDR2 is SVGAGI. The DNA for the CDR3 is TGTGCCAGCAGTTACTCCGGGACAGGGGACACTGAAGCTTTCTTT. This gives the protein CASSYSGTGDTEAFF.

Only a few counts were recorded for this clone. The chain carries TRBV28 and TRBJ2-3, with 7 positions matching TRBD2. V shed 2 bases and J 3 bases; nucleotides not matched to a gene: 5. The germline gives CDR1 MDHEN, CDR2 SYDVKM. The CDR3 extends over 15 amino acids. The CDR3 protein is CASSLGGGVTDTQYF. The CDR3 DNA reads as TGTGCCAGCAGTTTAGGTGGGGGGGTTACAGATACGCAGTATTTT. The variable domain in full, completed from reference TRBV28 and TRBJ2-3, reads DVKVTQSSRYLVKRTGEKVFLECVQDMDHENMFWYRQDPGLGLRLIYFSYDVKMKEKGDIPEGYSVSREKKERFSLILESASTNQTSMYLCASSLGGGVTDTQYFGPGTRLTVL.

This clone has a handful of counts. CDR3 sequence (DNA): TGTGCCAGCAGAACCGGGACGGCGAACACTGAAGCTTTCTTT. It codes for CASRTGTANTEAFF. The chain joins TRBV5-6 to TRBJ1-1; TRBD1 is a possible D gene (5 bases). The V gene lost 5 bases and the J gene lost 1 base, with 12 bases spanning the gap. The germline CDR1 and CDR2 sequences are SGHDT and YYEEEE. The CDR3 contains 14 residues.